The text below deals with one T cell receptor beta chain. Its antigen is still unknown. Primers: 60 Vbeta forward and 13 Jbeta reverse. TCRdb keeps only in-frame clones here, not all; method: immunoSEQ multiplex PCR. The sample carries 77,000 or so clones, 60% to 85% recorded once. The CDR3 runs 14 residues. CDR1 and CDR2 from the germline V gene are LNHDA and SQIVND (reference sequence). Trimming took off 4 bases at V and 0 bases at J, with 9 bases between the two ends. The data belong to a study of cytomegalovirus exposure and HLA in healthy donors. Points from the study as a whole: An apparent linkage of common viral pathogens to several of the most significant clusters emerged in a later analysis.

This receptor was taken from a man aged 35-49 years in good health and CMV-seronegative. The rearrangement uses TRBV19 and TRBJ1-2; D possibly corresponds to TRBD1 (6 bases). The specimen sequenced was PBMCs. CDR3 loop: CASSTGVANYGYTF. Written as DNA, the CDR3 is TGTGCCAGTAGTACAGGGGTGGCTAACTATGGCTACACCTTC.